The next 8 T cell receptor beta chains were all read from a single sample in a study of early T cells in non-severe SARS-CoV-2 infection. From the 5' RACE reads, TCRdb called clonotypes with MiXCR, one entry per CDR3 protein. Here the sample spans tens of thousands of distinct CDR3 sequences, more than 13% being singletons. Input material: whole blood. Receptors were obtained from an adult who was a healthcare worker with PCR-confirmed SARS-CoV-2 infection or an uninfected control (not recorded which).

This clonotype was seen a few times. The chain employs TRBV28 and TRBJ2-1, with D unresolved. This CDR3 is built from 13 residues. V was clipped by 0 bases and J by 7 bases, with 7 bases between them. Per the germline V gene, CDR1 is MDHEN and CDR2 is SYDVKM. The CDR3 loop is CASSLWSGNEQFF. The CDR3 DNA is TGTGCCAGCAGTTTATGGTCCGGGAATGAGCAGTTCTTC. Based on the CDR3 plus reference TRBV28 and TRBJ2-1, the full variable domain is DVKVTQSSRYLVKRTGEKVFLECVQDMDHENMFWYRQDPGLGLRLIYFSYDVKMKEKGDIPEGYSVSREKKERFSLILESASTNQTSMYLCASSLWSGNEQFFGPGTRLTVL.

This clonotype was seen a handful of times. The chain employs TRBV28 and TRBJ2-1; no firm D call. Germline CDR1 is MDHEN and CDR2 is SYDVKM. V was trimmed by 5 bases and J by 6 bases, leaving 8 bases between them. There are 12 residues in the CDR3. CDR3 residues: CASSDPANEQFF. The CDR3 region has the DNA TGTGCCAGCAGTGACCCAGCCAATGAGCAGTTCTTC.

This clonotype occurred many times. The V gene is TRBV29-1, the J gene TRBJ1-2; 11 nucleotides align to TRBD1. Germline loops: CDR1 SQVTM, CDR2 ANQGSEA. The CDR3 has 13 residues. Trimming cost V 5 bases and J 8 bases; bases outside gene matches: 7. As DNA, the CDR3 is TGCAGCGTTTGGGACAGGGGGGATCAGGGCTACACCTTC. Residues: CSVWDRGDQGYTF.

This clonotype came up a few times. The chain carries TRBV9 and TRBJ2-3, with 10 bases fitting TRBD2. Trimming removed 4 bases from V and 4 bases from J; junction bases left unmatched: 9. The CDR3 has 16 amino acids. Germline CDR1 and CDR2: SGDLS and YYNGEE. CDR3 coding DNA: TGTGCCAGCAGCTTTCTTAGCGGGAGGACGGCAGATACGCAGTATTTT. Amino acids: CASSFLSGRTADTQYF.

Concerning this clonotype: A read error may explain this, as a much larger clone is one base away. The J gene is TRBJ2-3, the V gene TRBV20-1; D remains ambiguous. The V gene's germline CDR1 is DFQATT and CDR2 SNEGSKA (reference sequence). V was pared by 4 bases and J by 2 bases, with 10 bases between. The CDR3 contains 13 residues. The CDR3 region has the DNA TGCAGTGCTAATATTGGTCCCACAGATACGCAGTATTTT. Encoded protein: CSANIGPTDTQYF.

The rearrangement links TRBV7-9 to TRBJ2-2; weak D call: TRBD1 (6 bases). The CDR3 is 16 residues long. Germline V gives CDR1 SEHNR, CDR2 FQNEAQ (reference sequence). Trimming left V 1 base short and J 5 bases short, with 14 bases between. The CDR3 spells CASSLGSGVLTGELFF. The CDR3 DNA is TGTGCCAGCAGCTTAGGGTCAGGGGTTCTGACCGGGGAGCTGTTTTTT.

The chain is built from TRBV6-2 or TRBV6-3 and TRBJ2-3; D perhaps matches TRBD1 (6 bases). V shed 6 bases and J shed 1 base, with 11 bases lying between them. The germline gives CDR1 MNHEY, CDR2 SVGEGT. The CDR3 totals 14 residues. The CDR3 DNA reads as TGTGCCAGCAGGATTCCAGGGGGCACAGATACGCAGTATTTT. This gives the protein CASRIPGGTDTQYF.

This clonotype was seen a handful of times. The gene calls are TRBV18 and TRBJ1-1; no reliable D call. Germline CDR1 is KGHSH and CDR2 is LQKENI. The CDR3 sequence is 13 residues long. The V end lost 3 bases, the J end lost 1 base, and 6 bases lay between the germline ends. CDR3: CASSPHTNTEAFF. In DNA, the CDR3 is TGTGCCAGCTCACCGCACACGAACACTGAAGCTTTCTTT.